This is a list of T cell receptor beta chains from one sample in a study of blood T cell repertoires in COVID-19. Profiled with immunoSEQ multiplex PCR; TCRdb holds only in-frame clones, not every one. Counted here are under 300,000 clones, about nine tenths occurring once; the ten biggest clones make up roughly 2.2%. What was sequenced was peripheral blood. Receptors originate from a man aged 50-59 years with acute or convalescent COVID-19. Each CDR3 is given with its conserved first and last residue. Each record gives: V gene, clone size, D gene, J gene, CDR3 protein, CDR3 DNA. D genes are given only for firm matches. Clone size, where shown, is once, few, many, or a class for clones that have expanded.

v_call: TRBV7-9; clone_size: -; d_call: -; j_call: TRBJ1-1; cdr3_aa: CASSLGRGGANTEAFF; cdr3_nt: TGTGCCAGCAGCTTAGGCCGCGGGGGGGCTAACACTGAAGCTTTCTTT
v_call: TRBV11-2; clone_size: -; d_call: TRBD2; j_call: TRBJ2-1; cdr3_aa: CASRWGLAGGNEQFF; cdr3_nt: TGTGCCAGCAGGTGGGGGCTAGCGGGGGGCAATGAGCAGTTCTTC
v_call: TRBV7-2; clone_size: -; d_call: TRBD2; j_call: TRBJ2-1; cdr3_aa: CASSPNRDYPGNEQFF; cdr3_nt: TGTGCCAGCAGCCCTAACCGGGACTACCCCGGCAATGAGCAGTTCTTC
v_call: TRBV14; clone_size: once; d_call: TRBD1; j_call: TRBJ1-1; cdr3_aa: CASSHWTGSEAFF; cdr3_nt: TGTGCCAGCAGCCATTGGACAGGGTCGGAAGCTTTCTTT
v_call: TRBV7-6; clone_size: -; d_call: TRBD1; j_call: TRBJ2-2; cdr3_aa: CASSITGTGGNTGELFF; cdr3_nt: TGTGCCAGCAGCATTACCGGGACAGGGGGTAACACCGGGGAGCTGTTTTTT
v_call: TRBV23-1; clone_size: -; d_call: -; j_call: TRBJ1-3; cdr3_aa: CASPRWESSGNTIYF; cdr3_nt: TGCGCCTCACCCCGGTGGGAGTCCTCTGGAAACACCATATATTTT
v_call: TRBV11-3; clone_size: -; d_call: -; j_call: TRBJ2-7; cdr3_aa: CASSLVEGVEQYF; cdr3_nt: TGTGCCAGCAGCTTAGTAGAAGGGGTCGAGCAGTACTTC
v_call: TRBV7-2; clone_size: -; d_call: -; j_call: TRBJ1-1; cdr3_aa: CASSLFSGLESGTEAFF; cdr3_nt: TGTGCCAGCAGCTTATTTTCCGGGCTCGAAAGCGGCACTGAAGCTTTCTTT
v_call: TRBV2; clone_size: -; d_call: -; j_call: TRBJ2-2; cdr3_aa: CASSGIQGYTGELFF; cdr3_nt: TGTGCCAGCAGTGGCATCCAGGGTTACACCGGGGAGCTGTTTTTT
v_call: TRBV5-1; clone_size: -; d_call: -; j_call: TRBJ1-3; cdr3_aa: CASSLGASSGNTIYF; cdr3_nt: TGCGCCAGCAGCTTGGGAGCGAGCTCTGGAAACACCATATATTTT
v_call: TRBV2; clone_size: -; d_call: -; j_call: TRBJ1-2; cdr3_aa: CASNRQLANYGYTF; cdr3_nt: TGTGCCAGCAACAGACAGCTAGCTAACTATGGCTACACCTTC
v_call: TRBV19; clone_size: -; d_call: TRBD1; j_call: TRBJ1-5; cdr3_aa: CASSFSGTGGDQPQHF; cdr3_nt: TGTGCCAGTAGTTTCTCTGGGACAGGGGGTGATCAGCCCCAGCATTTT
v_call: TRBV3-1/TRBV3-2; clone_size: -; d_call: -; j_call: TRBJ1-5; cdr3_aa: CASSQGHNQPQHF; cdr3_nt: TGTGCCAGCAGCCAAGGGCACAATCAGCCCCAGCATTTT
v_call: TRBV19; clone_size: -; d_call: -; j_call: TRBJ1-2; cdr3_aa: CASSTTRDISNYGYTF; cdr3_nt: TGTGCCAGTAGTACCACCCGGGACATTTCAAACTATGGCTACACCTTC
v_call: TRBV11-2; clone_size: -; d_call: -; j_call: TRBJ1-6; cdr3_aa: CASSAEGVSLHF; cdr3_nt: TGTGCCAGCAGCGCAGAGGGAGTGTCCCTCCACTTT
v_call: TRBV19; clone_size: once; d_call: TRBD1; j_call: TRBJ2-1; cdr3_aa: CASSLGTVSYNEQFF; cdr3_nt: TGTGCCAGTAGTCTAGGGACAGTCTCCTACAATGAGCAGTTCTTC
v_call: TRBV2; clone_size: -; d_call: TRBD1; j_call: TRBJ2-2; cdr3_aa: CASSPRQGVVAGELFF; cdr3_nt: TGTGCCAGCAGCCCTAGACAGGGTGTGGTGGCCGGGGAGCTGTTTTTT
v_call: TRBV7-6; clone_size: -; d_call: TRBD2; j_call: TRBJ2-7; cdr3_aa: CASSLARGLAGVEQYF; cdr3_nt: TGTGCCAGCAGCTTAGCGCGTGGACTAGCGGGGGTCGAGCAGTACTTC
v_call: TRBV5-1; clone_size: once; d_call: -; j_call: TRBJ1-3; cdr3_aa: CASREDVSGNTIYF; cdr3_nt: TGCGCCAGCAGGGAGGATGTCTCTGGAAACACCATATATTTT
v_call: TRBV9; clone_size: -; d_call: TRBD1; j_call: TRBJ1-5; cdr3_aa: CASSVDQGAGQPQHF; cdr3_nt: TGTGCCAGCAGCGTCGATCAGGGGGCGGGTCAGCCCCAGCATTTT
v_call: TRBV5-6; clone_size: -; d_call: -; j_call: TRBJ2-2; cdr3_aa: CASSLNRNTGELFF; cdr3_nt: TGTGCCAGCAGCTTGAACAGGAACACCGGGGAGCTGTTTTTT
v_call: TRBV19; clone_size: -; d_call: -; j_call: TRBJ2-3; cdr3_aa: CASSIAPPGVGADTQYF; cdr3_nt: TGTGCCAGTAGTATAGCCCCCCCGGGGGTAGGGGCAGATACGCAGTATTTT
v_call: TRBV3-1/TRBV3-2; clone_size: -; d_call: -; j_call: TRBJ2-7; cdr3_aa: CASSQGASMQYF; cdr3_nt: TGTGCCAGCAGCCAAGGGGCCTCCATGCAGTACTTC